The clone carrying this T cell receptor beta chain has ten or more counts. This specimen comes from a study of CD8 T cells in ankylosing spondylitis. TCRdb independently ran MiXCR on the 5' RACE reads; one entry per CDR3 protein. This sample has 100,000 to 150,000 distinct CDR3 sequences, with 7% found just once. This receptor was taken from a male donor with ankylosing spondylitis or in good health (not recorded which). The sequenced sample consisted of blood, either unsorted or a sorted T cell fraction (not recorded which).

This CDR3 reads CASSVGGYEQFF. CDR3 DNA sequence: TGTGCCAGCAGCGTAGGGGGGTATGAGCAGTTCTTC. The gene calls are TRBV9 and TRBJ2-1, with D possibly being TRBD1 or TRBD2 (5 bases each). V dropped 0 bases and J dropped 8 bases, with 6 bases sitting between them. The germline V gene has CDR1 SGDLS and CDR2 YYNGEE. The CDR3 covers 12 residues.